Below are 5 T cell receptor beta chains sequenced from a single sample in a study of cytotoxic CD8 clonotypes in ibrutinib-treated CLL. The repertoire was sequenced with immunoSEQ multiplex PCR; TCRdb's copy has only in-frame clones and lacks some. In the table there are about 50,000 clones, more than 55% of which are singletons. Sequenced material: PBMCs, taken after 24 months of ibrutinib treatment. The receptors here all came from a human donor with chronic lymphocytic leukemia.

The chain is built from TRBV5-1 and TRBJ1-1; no reliable D call. CDR3 length equals 14 residues. Trimming removed 0 bases from V and 0 bases from J, with 6 bases in between. CDR1 and CDR2 (germline): SGHRS, YFSETQ. The CDR3: CASSLEPMNTEAFF. The CDR3 bases are TGCGCCAGCAGCTTGGAACCCATGAACACTGAAGCTTTCTTT.

This chain joins TRBV5-1 and TRBJ2-1; 7 bases fit TRBD1. Germline CDR1 is SGHRS and CDR2 is YFSETQ. The CDR3 loop spans 14 amino acids. Germline trimming cut 4 bases from V and 3 bases from J; bases unmatched to any gene: 4. The CDR3: CASSPRDSYNEQFF. In DNA, the CDR3 is TGCGCCAGCAGCCCCCGGGACAGCTACAATGAGCAGTTCTTC.

The count of this clone is one. The chain employs TRBV5-1 and TRBJ1-1; no firm D call. Germline V lookup: CDR1 SGHRS, CDR2 YFSETQ. CDR3 length: 14 residues. V gave up 0 bases and J gave up 4 bases, with 10 bases separating them. The chain's CDR3 is CASSLVPGSTEAFF. Here the CDR3 DNA reads TGCGCCAGCAGCTTGGTCCCGGGAAGCACTGAAGCTTTCTTT.

This chain uses TRBV7-9 with TRBJ1-1; D unresolved. V shed 5 bases and J shed 1 base, with 11 bases lying between them. Germline V gene data show CDR1 as SEHNR and CDR2 as FQNEAQ (reference sequence). The CDR3 totals 14 residues. CDR3 in amino acids: CASSRPPSNTEAFF. The CDR3 DNA reads TGTGCCAGCAGCCGACCACCCTCGAACACTGAAGCTTTCTTT. Full variable domain (rest looked up from reference TRBV7-9 and TRBJ1-1): DTGVSQNPRHKITKRGQNVTFRCDPISEHNRLYWYRQTLGQGPEFLTYFQNEAQLEKSRLLSDRFSAERPKGSFSTLEIQRTEQGDSAMYLCASSRPPSNTEAFFGQGTRLTVV.

The genes are TRBV25-1 and TRBJ1-6, with unresolved D. V was cut by 3 bases and J by 9 bases, with 12 bases left in between. CDR1 is MGHDK and CDR2 is SYGVNS in the germline V gene. CDR3 length: 14 amino acids. The CDR3 spells CASSEMGRLSPLHF. The CDR3 bases are TGTGCCAGCAGTGAGATGGGCAGGCTTTCACCCCTCCACTTT.